This TCR gamma chain was obtained from a study of gamma-delta T cells after stem cell transplantation. TCRdb reanalysed the RT-PCR reads via CATT. Of a few thousand gamma-chain clones listed, more than 6.5% are singletons. Input material: gamma-delta T cells. This TCR was sampled from a human donor. It is not recorded whose cells these are; they may come from a transplant donor.

The CDR3: CALWEVGNGHYKKLF. DNA of the CDR3: TGTGCCTTGTGGGAGGTGGGAAATGGGCATTATAAGAAACTCTTT. This chain uses TRGV9 with TRGJ1 or TRGJ2. Matching the DNA to germline supplied the J gene, which TCRdb does not give. The CDR3 length is 15 residues. With V trimmed by 0 bases and J by 5 bases, 10 bases remained unmatched. Germline-derived CDR1 and CDR2 are GITISATS and ISYDGTV (reference sequence).